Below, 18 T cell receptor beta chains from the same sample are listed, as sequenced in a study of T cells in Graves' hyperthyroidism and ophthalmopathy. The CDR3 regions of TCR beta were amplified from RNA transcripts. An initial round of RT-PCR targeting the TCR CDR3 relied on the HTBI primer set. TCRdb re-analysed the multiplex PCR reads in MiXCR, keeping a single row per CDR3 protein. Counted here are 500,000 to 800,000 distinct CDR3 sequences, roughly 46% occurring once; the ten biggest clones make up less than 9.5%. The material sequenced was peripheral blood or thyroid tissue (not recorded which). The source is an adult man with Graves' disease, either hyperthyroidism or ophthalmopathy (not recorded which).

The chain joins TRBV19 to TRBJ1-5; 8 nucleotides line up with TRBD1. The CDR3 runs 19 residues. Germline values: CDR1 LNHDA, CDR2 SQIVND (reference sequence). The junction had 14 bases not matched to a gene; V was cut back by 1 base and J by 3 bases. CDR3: CASSIGTGSLGTANQPQHF. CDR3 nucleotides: TGTGCCAGTAGTATAGGGACAGGGTCATTAGGGACGGCCAATCAGCCCCAGCATTTT.

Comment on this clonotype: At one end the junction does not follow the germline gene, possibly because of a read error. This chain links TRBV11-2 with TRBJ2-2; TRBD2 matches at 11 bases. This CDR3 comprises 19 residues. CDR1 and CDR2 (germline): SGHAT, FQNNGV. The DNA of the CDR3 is TGCGCCAGCAGCTTGGCCACGGGACTAGCGGTAACGAACACCGGGGAGCTGTTTTTT. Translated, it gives CASSLATGLAVTNTGELFF.

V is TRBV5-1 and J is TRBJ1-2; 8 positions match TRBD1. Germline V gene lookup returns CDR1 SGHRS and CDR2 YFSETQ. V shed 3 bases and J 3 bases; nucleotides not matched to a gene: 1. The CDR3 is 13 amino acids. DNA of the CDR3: TGCGCCAGCAGCTCGGGACAGGACTATGGCTACACCTTC. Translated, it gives CASSSGQDYGYTF.

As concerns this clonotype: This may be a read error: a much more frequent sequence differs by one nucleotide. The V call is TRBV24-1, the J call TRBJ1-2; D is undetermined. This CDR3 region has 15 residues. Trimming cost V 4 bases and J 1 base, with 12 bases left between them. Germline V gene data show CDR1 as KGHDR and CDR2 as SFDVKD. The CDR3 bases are TGTGCCACCAGTGAGGCCCTCACCGGTAACTATGGCTACACCTTC. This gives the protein CATSEALTGNYGYTF.

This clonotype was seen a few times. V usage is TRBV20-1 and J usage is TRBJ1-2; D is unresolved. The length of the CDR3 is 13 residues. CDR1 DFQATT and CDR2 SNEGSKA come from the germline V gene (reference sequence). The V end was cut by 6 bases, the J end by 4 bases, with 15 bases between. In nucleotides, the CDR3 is TGCAGTGCCAGACCGGTTTTAGGCTATGGCTACACCTTC. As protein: CSARPVLGYGYTF.

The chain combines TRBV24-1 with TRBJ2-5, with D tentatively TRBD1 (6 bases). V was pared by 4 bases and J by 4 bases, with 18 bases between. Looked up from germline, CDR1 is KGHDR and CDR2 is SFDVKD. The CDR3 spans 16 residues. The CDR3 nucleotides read TGTGCCACCAGTGACTACCCAGGGGACGTCGGAGAGACCCAGTACTTC. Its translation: CATSDYPGDVGETQYF.

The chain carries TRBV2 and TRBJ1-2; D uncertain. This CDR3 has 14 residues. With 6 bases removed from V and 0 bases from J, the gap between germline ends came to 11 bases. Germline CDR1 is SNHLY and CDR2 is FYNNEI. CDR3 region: CASRSPGANYGYTF. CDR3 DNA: TGTGCCAGCAGATCCCCGGGAGCTAACTATGGCTACACCTTC.

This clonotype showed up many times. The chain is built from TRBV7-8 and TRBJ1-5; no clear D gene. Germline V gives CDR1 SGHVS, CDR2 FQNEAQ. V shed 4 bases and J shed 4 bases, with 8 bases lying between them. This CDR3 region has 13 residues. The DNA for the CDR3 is TGTGCCAGCAGCTCAGCCACAAATCAGCCCCAGCATTTT. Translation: CASSSATNQPQHF.

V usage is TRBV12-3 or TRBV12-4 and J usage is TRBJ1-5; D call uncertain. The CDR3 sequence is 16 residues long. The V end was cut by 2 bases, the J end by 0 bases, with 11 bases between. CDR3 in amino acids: CASSLSSSLSNQPQHF. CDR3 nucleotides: TGTGCCAGCAGTTTATCATCTTCCCTTAGCAATCAGCCCCAGCATTTT.

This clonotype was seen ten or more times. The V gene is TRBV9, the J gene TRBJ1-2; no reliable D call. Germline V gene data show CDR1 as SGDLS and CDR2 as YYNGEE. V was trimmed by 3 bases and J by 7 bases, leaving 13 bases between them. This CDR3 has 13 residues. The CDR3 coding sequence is TGTGCCAGCAGCGAGGGTCCTGTTGGTGGCTACACCTTC. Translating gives CASSEGPVGGYTF.

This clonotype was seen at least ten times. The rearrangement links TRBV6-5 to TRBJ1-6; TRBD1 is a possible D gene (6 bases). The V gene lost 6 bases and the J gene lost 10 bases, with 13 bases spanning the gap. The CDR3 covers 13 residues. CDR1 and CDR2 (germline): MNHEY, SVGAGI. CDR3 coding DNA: TGTGCCAGCAGAGGGACAAGGGAGTCACCCCTCCACTTT. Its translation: CASRGTRESPLHF.

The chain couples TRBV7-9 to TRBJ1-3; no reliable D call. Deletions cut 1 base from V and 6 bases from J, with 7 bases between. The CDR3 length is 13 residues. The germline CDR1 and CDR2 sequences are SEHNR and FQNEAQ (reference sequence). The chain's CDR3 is CASSLGRLNTIYF. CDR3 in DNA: TGTGCCAGCAGCTTAGGTCGCCTAAACACCATATATTTT.

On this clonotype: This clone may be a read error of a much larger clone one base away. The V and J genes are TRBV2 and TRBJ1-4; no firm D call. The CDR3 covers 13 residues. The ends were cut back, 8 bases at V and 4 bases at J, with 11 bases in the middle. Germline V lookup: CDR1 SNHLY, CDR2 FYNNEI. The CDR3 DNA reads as TGTGCCAGCGGTTCGGGCCTTAATGAAAAACTGTTTTTT. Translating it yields CASGSGLNEKLFF.

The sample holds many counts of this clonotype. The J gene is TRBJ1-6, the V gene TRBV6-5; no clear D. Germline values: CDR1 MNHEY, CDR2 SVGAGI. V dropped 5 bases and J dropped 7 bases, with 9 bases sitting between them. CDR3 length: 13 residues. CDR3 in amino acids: CASSDNTNSPLHF. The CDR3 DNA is TGTGCCAGCAGTGACAACACCAATTCACCCCTCCACTTT.

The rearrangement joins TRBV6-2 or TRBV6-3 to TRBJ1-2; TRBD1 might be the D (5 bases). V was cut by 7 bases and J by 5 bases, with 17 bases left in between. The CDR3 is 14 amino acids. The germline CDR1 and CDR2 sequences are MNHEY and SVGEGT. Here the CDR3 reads CASKAQGGSYGYTF. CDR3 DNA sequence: TGTGCCAGCAAGGCCCAGGGAGGCAGTTATGGCTACACCTTC.

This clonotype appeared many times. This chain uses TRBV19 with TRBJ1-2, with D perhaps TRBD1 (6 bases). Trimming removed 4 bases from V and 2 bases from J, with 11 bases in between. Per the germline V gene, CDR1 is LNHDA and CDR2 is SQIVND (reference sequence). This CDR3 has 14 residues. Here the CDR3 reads CASSRGAGNYGYTF. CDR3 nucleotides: TGTGCCAGTAGTAGGGGGGCCGGGAACTATGGCTACACCTTC. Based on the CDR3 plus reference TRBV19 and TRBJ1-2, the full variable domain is DGGITQSPKYLFRKEGQNVTLSCEQNLNHDAMYWYRQDPGQGLRLIYYSQIVNDFQKGDIAEGYSVSREKKESFPLTVTSAQKNPTAFYLCASSRGAGNYGYTFGSGTRLTVV.

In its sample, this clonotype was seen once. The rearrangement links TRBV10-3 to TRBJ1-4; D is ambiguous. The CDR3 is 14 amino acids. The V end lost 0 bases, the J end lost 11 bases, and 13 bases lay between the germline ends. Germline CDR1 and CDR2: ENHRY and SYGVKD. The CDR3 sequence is CAISESKASGKLFF. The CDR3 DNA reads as TGTGCCATCAGTGAGTCGAAGGCTAGCGGGAAACTGTTTTTT.

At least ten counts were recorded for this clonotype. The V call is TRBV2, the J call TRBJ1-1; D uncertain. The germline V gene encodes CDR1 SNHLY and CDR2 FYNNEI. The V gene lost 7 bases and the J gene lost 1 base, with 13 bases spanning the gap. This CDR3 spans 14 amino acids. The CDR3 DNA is TGTGCCAGCAAGTATATTGACTCGAACACTGAAGCTTTCTTT. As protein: CASKYIDSNTEAFF.